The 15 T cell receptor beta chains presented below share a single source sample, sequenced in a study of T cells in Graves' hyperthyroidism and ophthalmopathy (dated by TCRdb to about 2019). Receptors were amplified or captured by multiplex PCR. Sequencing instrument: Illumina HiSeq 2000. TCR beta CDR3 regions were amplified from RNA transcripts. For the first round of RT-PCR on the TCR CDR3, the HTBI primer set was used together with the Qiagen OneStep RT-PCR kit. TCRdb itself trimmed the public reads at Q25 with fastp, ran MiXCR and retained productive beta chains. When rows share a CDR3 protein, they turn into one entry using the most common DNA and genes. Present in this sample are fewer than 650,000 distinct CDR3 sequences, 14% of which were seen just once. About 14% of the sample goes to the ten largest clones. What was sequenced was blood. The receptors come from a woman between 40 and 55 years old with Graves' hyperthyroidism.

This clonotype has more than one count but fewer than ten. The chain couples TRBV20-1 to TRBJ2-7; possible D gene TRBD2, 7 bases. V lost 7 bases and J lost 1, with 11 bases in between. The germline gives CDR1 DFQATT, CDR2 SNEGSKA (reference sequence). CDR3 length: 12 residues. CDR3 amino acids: CSGGRGSYEQYF. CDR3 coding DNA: TGCAGTGGAGGGAGGGGGTCCTACGAGCAGTACTTC.

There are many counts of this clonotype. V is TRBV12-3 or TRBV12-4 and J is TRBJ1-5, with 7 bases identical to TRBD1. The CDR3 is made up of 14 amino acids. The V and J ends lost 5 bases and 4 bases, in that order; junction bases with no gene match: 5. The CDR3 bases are TGTGCCAGCAGTCCTTTACAGGGGAATCAGCCCCAGCATTTT. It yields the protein CASSPLQGNQPQHF.

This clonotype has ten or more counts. CDR3 nucleotides: TGTGCCAGCAGGGCTCCTGCTAACTCCTACAATGAGCAGTTCTTC. As protein: CASRAPANSYNEQFF. This chain uses TRBV6-2 or TRBV6-3 with TRBJ2-1; the D is unclear. Per germline, CDR1 MNHEY and CDR2 SVGEGT. The CDR3 contains 15 residues. V was shortened by 6 bases and J by 0 bases, with 12 bases between the two germline ends.

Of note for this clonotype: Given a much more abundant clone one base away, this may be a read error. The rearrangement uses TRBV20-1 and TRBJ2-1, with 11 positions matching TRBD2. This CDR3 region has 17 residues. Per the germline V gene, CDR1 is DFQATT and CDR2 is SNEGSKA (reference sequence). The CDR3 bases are TGCAGTGCTAGAGTAGCTAGCGGGAGGCGATTTTACAATGAGCGGTTCTTC. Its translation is CSARVASGRRFYNERFF.

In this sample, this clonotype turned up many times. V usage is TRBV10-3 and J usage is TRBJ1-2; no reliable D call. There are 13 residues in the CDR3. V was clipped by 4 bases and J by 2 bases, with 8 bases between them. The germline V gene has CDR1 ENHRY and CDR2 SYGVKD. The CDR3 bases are TGTGCCATCAGTGTGGAGATAAACTATGGCTACACCTTC. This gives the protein CAISVEINYGYTF.

CDR3: CASSLTKDQPQHF. In DNA, the CDR3 is TGTGCCAGCAGCCTAACAAAAGATCAGCCCCAGCATTTT. V and J are TRBV7-6 and TRBJ1-5; no clear D. Trimming pared 5 bases from V and 5 bases from J, leaving 10 bases between. The germline V gene encodes CDR1 SGHVS and CDR2 FNYEAQ. The CDR3 is 13 residues long.

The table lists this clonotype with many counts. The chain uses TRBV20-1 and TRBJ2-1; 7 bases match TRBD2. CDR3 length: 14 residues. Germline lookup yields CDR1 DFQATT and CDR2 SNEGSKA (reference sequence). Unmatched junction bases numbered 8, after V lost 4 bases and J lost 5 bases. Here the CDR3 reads CSATGFRGDNEQFF. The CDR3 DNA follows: TGCAGTGCTACCGGGTTCCGGGGGGACAATGAGCAGTTCTTC.

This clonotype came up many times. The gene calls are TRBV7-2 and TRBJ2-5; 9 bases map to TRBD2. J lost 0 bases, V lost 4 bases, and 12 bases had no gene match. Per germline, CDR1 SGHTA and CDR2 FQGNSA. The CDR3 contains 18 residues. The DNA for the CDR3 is TGTGCCAGCAGCTCGGGAAGCGGGAGGAGTGGTAACCAAGAGACCCAGTACTTC. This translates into CASSSGSGRSGNQETQYF.

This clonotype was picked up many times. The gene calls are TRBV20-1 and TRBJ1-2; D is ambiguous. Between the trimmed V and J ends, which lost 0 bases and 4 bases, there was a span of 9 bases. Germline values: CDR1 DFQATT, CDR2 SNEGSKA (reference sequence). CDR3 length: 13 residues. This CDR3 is CSARDPLGYGYTF. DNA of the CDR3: TGCAGTGCTAGAGATCCCCTCGGCTATGGCTACACCTTC.

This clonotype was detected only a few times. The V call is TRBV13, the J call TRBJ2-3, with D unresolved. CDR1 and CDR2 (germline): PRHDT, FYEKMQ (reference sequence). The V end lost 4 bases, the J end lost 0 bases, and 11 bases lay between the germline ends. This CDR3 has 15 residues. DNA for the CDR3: TGTGCCAGCAGCTCCGTTCGGGTTAGCACAGATACGCAGTATTTT. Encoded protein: CASSSVRVSTDTQYF. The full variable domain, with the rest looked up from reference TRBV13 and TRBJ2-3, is AAGVIQSPRHLIKEKRETATLKCYPIPRHDTVYWYQQGPGQDPQFLISFYEKMQSDKGSIPDRFSAQQFSDYHSELNMSSLELGDSALYFCASSSVRVSTDTQYFGPGTRLTVL.

CDR3 DNA: TGCAGTGCTCCCTTTTGGGCGGGAGGCCCGGAGACCCAGTACTTC. This codes for CSAPFWAGGPETQYF. The chain employs TRBV20-1 and TRBJ2-5; 8 bases line up with TRBD2. Germline lookup yields CDR1 DFQATT and CDR2 SNEGSKA (reference sequence). Losses at the gene ends were 5 bases for V and 5 bases for J; bases not matched to a gene: 13. The CDR3 has 15 residues.

CDR3 sequence: CSEKVGGAQETQYF. The CDR3 DNA reads TGCAGTGAGAAGGTGGGAGGCGCACAAGAGACCCAGTACTTC. The V call is TRBV20-1, the J call TRBJ2-5; possibly TRBD2 for D (6 bases). From germline, CDR1 is DFQATT and CDR2 SNEGSKA (reference sequence). This CDR3 has 14 residues. Trimming left V 7 bases short and J 2 bases short, with 17 bases between.

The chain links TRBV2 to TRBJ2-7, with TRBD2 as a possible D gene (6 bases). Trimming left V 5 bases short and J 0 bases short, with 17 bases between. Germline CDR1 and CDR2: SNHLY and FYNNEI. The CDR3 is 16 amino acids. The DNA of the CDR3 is TGTGCCAGCAGTTATGAGGCCGGGGGAAACTCCTACGAGCAGTACTTC. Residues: CASSYEAGGNSYEQYF.

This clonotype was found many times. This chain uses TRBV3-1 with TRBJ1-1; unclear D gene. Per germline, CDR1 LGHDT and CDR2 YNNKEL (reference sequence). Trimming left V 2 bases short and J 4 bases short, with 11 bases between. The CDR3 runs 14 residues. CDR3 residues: CASSQSSITTEAFF. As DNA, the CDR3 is TGTGCCAGCAGCCAAAGTTCGATAACCACTGAAGCTTTCTTT.

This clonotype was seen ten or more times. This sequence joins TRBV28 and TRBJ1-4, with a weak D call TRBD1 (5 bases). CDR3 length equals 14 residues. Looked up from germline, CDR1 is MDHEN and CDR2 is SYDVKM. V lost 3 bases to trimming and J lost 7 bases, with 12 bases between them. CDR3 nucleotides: TGTGCCAGCAGTTTTGGAGGGGCGGGTGAAAAACTGTTTTTT. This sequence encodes CASSFGGAGEKLFF.